The rows below give T cell receptor beta chains drawn from one sample of a study of blood T cell repertoires in COVID-19. The table came from immunoSEQ multiplex PCR; TCRdb's copy has only in-frame clones and leaves some out. The table lists approximately 150,000 clones, around 79% of them singletons. Material for sequencing was peripheral blood. The receptor set was obtained from a woman in her fifties or sixties with COVID-19, enrolled during active disease. The CDR3 runs from the conserved cysteine through the conserved F or W. The D gene is left open where the match is weak. The size entry is marked missing in some rows and otherwise reads once, few, many or a size class.

v_call	d_call	clone_size	j_call	cdr3_aa	cdr3_nt
TRBV9	-	-	TRBJ2-1	CASSPSMKGGTVYNEQFF	TGTGCCAGCAGCCCTTCCATGAAGGGGGGGACTGTTTACAATGAGCAGTTCTTC
TRBV4-2	-	-	TRBJ2-3	CASSLTREPTDTQYF	TGTGCCAGCAGCCTTACACGGGAACCCACAGATACGCAGTATTTT
TRBV7-9	-	once	TRBJ1-1	CASSFGGMNWAFF	TGTGCCAGCAGCTTTGGCGGGATGAATTGGGCTTTCTTT
TRBV5-1	TRBD1	-	TRBJ2-7	CASSLDRINSYEQYF	TGCGCCAGCAGCCTGGACAGGATAAACTCCTACGAGCAGTACTTC
TRBV14	TRBD2	-	TRBJ2-1	CASSQAAGTSSGEQFF	TGTGCCAGCAGCCAAGCGGCCGGGACTAGCAGTGGGGAGCAGTTCTTC
TRBV19	-	few	TRBJ2-1	CASSDPTTGEQFF	TGTGCCAGTAGCGACCCGACGACGGGTGAGCAGTTCTTC
TRBV7-9	TRBD2	-	TRBJ2-1	CASSFSGRASYNEQFF	TGTGCCAGCAGCTTCAGCGGGAGGGCTTCCTACAATGAGCAGTTCTTC
TRBV11-3	TRBD2	-	TRBJ2-7	CASSPRAGTYEQYF	TGTGCCAGCAGCCCGAGAGCGGGGACCTACGAGCAGTACTTC
TRBV5-5	-	-	TRBJ1-3	CASSPSPGSGNTIYF	TGTGCCAGCAGCCCAAGCCCAGGGTCAGGAAACACCATATATTTT
TRBV11-3	-	-	TRBJ2-3	CASSLGYRTDTQYF	TGTGCCAGCAGCTTAGGTTATCGGACAGATACGCAGTATTTT
TRBV7-2	TRBD1	-	TRBJ1-4	CASRGQGATNEKLFF	TGTGCCAGCAGGGGACAGGGGGCAACTAATGAAAAACTGTTTTTT
TRBV11-2	-	-	TRBJ2-7	CASSLDSWTTYEQYF	TGTGCCAGCAGCTTAGATTCGTGGACAACCTACGAGCAGTACTTC
TRBV7-6	TRBD2	-	TRBJ2-1	CASSLTSGSYSYNEQFF	TGTGCCAGCAGCTTAACTAGCGGGAGTTACTCCTACAATGAGCAGTTCTTC
TRBV28	TRBD2	-	TRBJ2-1	CASRSPTPRLAGGSQFF	TGTGCCAGCAGAAGCCCTACCCCCAGACTAGCGGGAGGTTCACAGTTCTTC
TRBV11-2	-	-	TRBJ2-2	CASSSGGLRTGELFF	TGTGCCAGCAGCTCGGGTGGATTACGCACCGGGGAGCTGTTTTTT
TRBV18	TRBD2	-	TRBJ2-2	CASSPRSGSDTGELFF	TGTGCCAGCTCACCGCGTAGCGGGAGTGACACCGGGGAGCTGTTTTTT
TRBV24-1	-	-	TRBJ2-5	CATSDPDRFQETQYF	TGTGCCACCAGTGATCCCGACAGGTTCCAAGAGACCCAGTACTTC
TRBV2	-	-	TRBJ1-5	CASSEARTGNQPQHF	TGTGCCAGCAGTGAAGCGCGGACAGGCAATCAGCCCCAGCATTTT
TRBV11-2	-	-	TRBJ1-1	CASSYSGDWTEAFF	TGTGCCAGCAGCTATTCAGGGGATTGGACTGAAGCTTTCTTT
TRBV6-5	-	-	TRBJ2-7	CASSSRIREQYF	TGTGCCAGCAGTTCCAGGATCCGCGAGCAGTACTTC
TRBV10-3	-	-	TRBJ2-3	CAIRTGLTSTDTQYF	TGTGCCATCAGGACAGGACTTACTAGCACAGATACGCAGTATTTT
TRBV29-1	TRBD1	-	TRBJ1-2	CSVDWTGNYGYTF	TGCAGCGTTGACTGGACAGGGAACTATGGCTACACCTTC
TRBV2	-	-	TRBJ2-1	CASNSGTVNYNEQFF	TGTGCCAGCAACTCCGGGACTGTGAATTACAATGAGCAGTTCTTC